The rows below give T cell receptor beta chains drawn from one sample of a study of technical replicates of blood from a few donors. Profiling relied on immunoSEQ multiplex PCR, and the TCRdb table lists in-frame clones only, not all of them. This table has 82,000 or so clones, roughly 95% appearing once. The sample comprised T cells isolated from PBMCs. The receptor set was obtained from a human donor in good health. The CDR3 runs from the conserved cysteine through the conserved F or W. Fields, in order: V gene, clone size, D gene, J gene, CDR3 protein. A D gene is named only where the DNA matches it firmly. The listing skips clone size in some rows; elsewhere it reads once, few, many or a size class.

TRBV7-2	NA	NA	TRBJ1-5	CASSSEASSNQPQHF
TRBV9	once	NA	TRBJ1-4	CASTQGSTNEKLFF
TRBV7-8	NA	TRBD2	TRBJ2-7	CASSLGVGLAYEQYF
TRBV7-6	NA	NA	TRBJ2-2	CASSLRVTGELFF
TRBV5-1	NA	TRBD2	TRBJ2-7	CASSPGLAGEPLHEQYF
TRBV6-5	NA	NA	TRBJ1-4	CASGFQGREKLFF
TRBV11-2	NA	TRBD1	TRBJ2-2	CASRPTGPGELFF
TRBV5-1	NA	NA	TRBJ1-1	CASSLERGNTEAFF
TRBV28	NA	NA	TRBJ1-2	CASIVSADSIYGYTF
TRBV29-1	NA	TRBD1	TRBJ1-2	CSVERTGAREGYTF
TRBV25-1	few	NA	TRBJ2-3	CASSAQGTDTQYF
TRBV11-3	NA	NA	TRBJ2-5	CASSPRLVFGTQYF
TRBV27	NA	TRBD1	TRBJ1-2	CASSWDRGRGYTF
TRBV28	NA	TRBD1	TRBJ1-5	CASSPSGQGDQPQHF
TRBV9	NA	TRBD2	TRBJ2-7	CASSVREGGHEQYF
TRBV4-1	NA	NA	TRBJ2-2	CASSQERVRGEELFF
TRBV10-3	NA	NA	TRBJ2-7	CAISEIPDSVSYEQYF
TRBV29-1	NA	NA	TRBJ1-1	CSVRQVNTEAFF
TRBV27	NA	NA	TRBJ2-7	CASSAKLVLSVTPSEREQYF
TRBV27	NA	NA	TRBJ2-2	CAILGPTGELFF
TRBV5-5	NA	TRBD2	TRBJ2-3	CASSFTSGVSTDTQYF
TRBV19	NA	NA	TRBJ2-7	CASSMEGFYPLYEQYF
TRBV6-6	NA	NA	TRBJ2-1	CASSRFNEQFF
TRBV27	NA	NA	TRBJ2-3	CASSFQQGITDTQYF
TRBV19	NA	NA	TRBJ2-2	CASSILPGELFF
TRBV27	NA	TRBD1	TRBJ1-2	CASAGTGFSSRYTF
TRBV18	NA	NA	TRBJ1-2	CASSPQGFSYGYTF
TRBV7-2	NA	NA	TRBJ2-7	CASSFSATSYEQYF
TRBV25-1	once	NA	TRBJ2-7	CASSETRQQTYEQYF
TRBV4-2	NA	NA	TRBJ1-2	CASSLTGEGYSNYGYTF
TRBV29-1	NA	NA	TRBJ1-1	CSVENRMNTEAFF
TRBV4-2	NA	NA	TRBJ1-2	CASSQVIPGDYGYTF
TRBV19	NA	NA	TRBJ1-1	CASSITPGENTEAFF
TRBV9	NA	NA	TRBJ2-7	CASSVAGESRYEQYF
TRBV11-2	NA	TRBD1	TRBJ2-2	CASSLGQGINPGELFF
TRBV7-6	once	TRBD1	TRBJ2-5	CASSSGQGWVQGTQYF